These 27 T cell receptor beta chains were all obtained from the same sample, sequenced in a study of T cells in Graves' hyperthyroidism and ophthalmopathy. TCR beta CDR3 regions were amplified from RNA. The TCR CDR3 first-round RT-PCR relied on the HTBI primer set. Via MiXCR, TCRdb re-called the multiplex PCR reads, giving one row per CDR3 protein. The sample comprises roughly 710,000 distinct CDR3 sequences, roughly a third of which are singletons, and more than 25% rests with the top ten. Sequenced input: blood. The receptors were gathered from a woman aged 35 to 49 with Graves' hyperthyroidism.

This chain joins TRBV20-1 and TRBJ2-1; a weak D match, TRBD1 (5 bases). The CDR3 has 11 amino acids. Trimming left V 2 bases short and J 9 bases short, with 8 bases between. The germline gives CDR1 DFQATT, CDR2 SNEGSKA (reference sequence). This CDR3 reads CSARQGGEQFF. CDR3 DNA sequence: TGCAGTGCTAGACAGGGTGGTGAGCAGTTCTTC.

The chain joins TRBV28 to TRBJ2-5, with 8 bases that match TRBD1. V trimming: 4 bases; J trimming: 4 bases; junction bases outside the gene matches: 8. The CDR3 is made up of 15 amino acids. Per the germline V gene, CDR1 is MDHEN and CDR2 is SYDVKM. The CDR3 coding sequence is TGTGCCAGCAGTTCCCCTTCAGGGGGCGGAGAGACCCAGTACTTC. It is translated as CASSSPSGGGETQYF.

This chain joins TRBV6-5 and TRBJ2-7, with 7 bases fitting TRBD2. Germline CDR1 MNHEY, CDR2 SVGAGI. This CDR3 is 15 amino acids long. V lost 4 bases, J lost 2 bases, and 8 bases stayed unmatched. CDR3 protein: CASSFGEGRPYEQYF. CDR3 coding DNA: TGTGCCAGCAGTTTTGGGGAGGGGAGGCCCTACGAGCAGTACTTC.

As regards this clonotype: This may stem from a read error, because a much larger clone lies one nucleotide away. The rearrangement uses TRBV7-2 and TRBJ1-1; no clear D. CDR3 length equals 13 residues. V was shortened by 4 bases and J by 4 bases, with 10 bases between the two germline ends. From germline, CDR1 is SGHTA and CDR2 FQGNSA. The CDR3 DNA is TGTGCCAGCAGCTCCCGTTACGGCACTGAAGCTTTCTTT. It is translated as CASSSRYGTEAFF. The full variable domain, its missing parts supplied by reference TRBV7-2 and TRBJ1-1, is GAGVSQSPSNKVTEKGKDVELRCDPISGHTALYWYRQSLGQGLEFLIYFQGNSAPDKSGLPSDRFSAERTGGSVSTLTIQRTQQEDSAVYLCASSSRYGTEAFFGQGTRLTVV.

The rearrangement joins TRBV9 to TRBJ2-7, with D tentatively TRBD1 (5 bases). Trimming pared 0 bases from V and 2 bases from J, leaving 12 bases between. Germline V gene sequence: CDR1 SGDLS, CDR2 YYNGEE. The CDR3 sequence is 15 residues long. The CDR3 region is CASSVEGNSAYEQYF. CDR3 nucleotide sequence: TGTGCCAGCAGCGTAGAGGGGAACTCCGCCTACGAGCAGTACTTC.

The sample holds many counts of this clonotype. The chain joins TRBV7-9 to TRBJ1-6; TRBD1 aligns across 7 bases. The CDR3 loop spans 14 amino acids. The trim removed 6 bases at V and 10 bases at J, leaving 9 bases unmatched. Germline CDR1 SEHNR, CDR2 FQNEAQ (reference sequence). CDR3 sequence reads: CASRPGDSRSPLHF. In DNA form, the CDR3 reads TGTGCCAGCAGACCCGGGGACAGTAGATCACCCCTCCACTTT.

To note about this clonotype: This may arise from a read error, as a much more abundant clone is one base away. In nucleotides, the CDR3 is TGTGCCAGCAGTGAACCGCCGAACACCGGGGAGCTGTTTTTT. It yields the protein CASSEPPNTGELFF. The chain combines TRBV2 with TRBJ2-2, with no clear D. CDR1 and CDR2 (germline): SNHLY, FYNNEI. The CDR3 spans 14 residues. V lost 2 bases and J lost 0, with 4 bases in between.

The rearrangement uses TRBV5-8 and TRBJ2-5, with TRBD2 matching over 7 bases. CDR3 length equals 13 residues. Trimming cost V 6 bases and J 5 bases; bases outside gene matches: 7. Per germline, CDR1 SGHTS and CDR2 YDEGEE. CDR3 DNA sequence: TGTGCCAGCAACCGATTGGGAGGGGAGACCCAGTACTTC. Its translation is CASNRLGGETQYF.

This clonotype was detected a few times. The CDR3 loop is CASSPHGTSGSTYEQYF. In DNA, the CDR3 is TGTGCCAGCAGCCCCCACGGGACTAGCGGCTCGACTTACGAGCAGTACTTC. The chain uses TRBV12-3 or TRBV12-4 and TRBJ2-7, with 11 bases aligning to TRBD2. The CDR3 runs 17 residues. J gave up 4 bases and V 6 bases, and 14 bases lay outside the gene matches.

This clonotype was picked up many times. This sequence joins TRBV5-8 and TRBJ2-7, with unresolved D. The CDR3 length is 10 residues. Per germline, CDR1 SGHTS and CDR2 YDEGEE. The V and J ends lost 6 bases and 3 bases respectively, with 4 bases between them. CDR3 in amino acids: CASNLYEQYF. CDR3 DNA sequence: TGTGCCAGCAACCTCTACGAGCAGTACTTC.

This clonotype was seen many times. The genes are TRBV10-3 and TRBJ2-5; possibly TRBD2 for D (6 bases). Trimming cost V 3 bases and J 5 bases, with 22 bases left between them. Germline V gene sequence: CDR1 ENHRY, CDR2 SYGVKD. The CDR3 is made up of 17 amino acids. The chain's CDR3 is CAISDPSQVTRRETQYF. DNA for the CDR3: TGTGCCATCAGTGACCCCTCCCAAGTGACTAGGAGGGAGACCCAGTACTTC.

This clonotype was seen once. The V and J genes are TRBV18 and TRBJ1-3; D is unclear. CDR3 length: 13 amino acids. Germline V gene sequence: CDR1 KGHSH, CDR2 LQKENI. V was trimmed by 0 bases and J by 8 bases, leaving 8 bases between them. CDR3 protein: CASSPPVVDTIYF. DNA for the CDR3: TGTGCCAGCTCACCACCGGTTGTAGACACCATATATTTT.

This clonotype was observed many times. The chain links TRBV10-3 to TRBJ2-5; tentative D call: TRBD2 (6 bases). The V gene lost 10 bases and the J gene lost 5 bases, with 17 bases spanning the gap. The CDR3 has 13 residues. The germline gives CDR1 ENHRY, CDR2 SYGVKD. The DNA of the CDR3 is TGTGCCACTGCCGGGGGAAGGAAGGAGACCCAGTACTTC. Its protein product is CATAGGRKETQYF.

This clonotype has ten or more counts. V gene TRBV10-3 combines with J gene TRBJ1-1, with D unclear. The germline V gene has CDR1 ENHRY and CDR2 SYGVKD. The CDR3 totals 13 residues. With 3 bases removed from V and 7 bases from J, the gap between germline ends came to 12 bases. This chain's CDR3 is CAISDPGRVEAFF. The CDR3 nucleotides are TGTGCCATCAGTGATCCCGGCCGAGTTGAAGCTTTCTTT.

The chain uses TRBV10-2 and TRBJ1-4; D gene uncertain. This CDR3 region has 16 residues. V was pared by 0 bases and J by 7 bases, with 15 bases between. CDR1 and CDR2 (germline): WSHSY, SAAADI. The CDR3 sequence is CASSESKGLGGEKLFF. The CDR3 nucleotides read TGCGCCAGCAGTGAGTCGAAAGGGCTGGGAGGTGAAAAACTGTTTTTT.

This clonotype was seen at least ten times. The V gene is TRBV5-1, the J gene TRBJ2-2; 9 bases agree with TRBD2. This CDR3 comprises 15 residues. V trimming: 5 bases; J trimming: 1 base; junction bases outside the gene matches: 3. Per germline, CDR1 SGHRS and CDR2 YFSETQ. The CDR3 here is CASSSSGGNTGELFF. The CDR3 bases are TGCGCCAGCAGTAGTAGCGGGGGGAACACCGGGGAGCTGTTTTTT.

This clonotype was observed a few times. The chain joins TRBV6-5 to TRBJ2-2; maybe TRBD1 (6 bases). There are 14 residues in the CDR3. V gave up 6 bases and J gave up 2 bases, with 10 bases separating them. Germline lookup yields CDR1 MNHEY and CDR2 SVGAGI. This CDR3 reads CASRTQGNTGELFF. CDR3 sequence (DNA): TGTGCCAGCAGGACACAGGGTAACACCGGGGAGCTGTTTTTT.

The chain uses TRBV7-6 and TRBJ2-6; the match to TRBD1 covers 12 bases. This CDR3 region has 19 residues. V lost 4 bases and J lost 3; bases outside the gene matches: 10. CDR1 is SGHVS, CDR2 FNYEAQ, per germline. Written as DNA, the CDR3 is TGTGCCAGCAGCTCGTCGCCGGGACAGGGGGCGGGTGGGGCCAACGTCCTGACTTTC. Translated, it gives CASSSSPGQGAGGANVLTF.

This clonotype appeared a few times. The CDR3 region has the DNA TGTGCCAGCAGCCAAGGGACTAGCGGGGGAGAGACCCAGTACTTC. It encodes CASSQGTSGGETQYF. The V call is TRBV3-1, the J call TRBJ2-5, with 13 positions matching TRBD2. Germline V gene data show CDR1 as LGHDT and CDR2 as YNNKEL (reference sequence). CDR3 size: 15 residues. V lost 1 base, J lost 4 bases, and 0 bases stayed unmatched.

This chain links TRBV29-1 with TRBJ1-4, with 9 bases matching TRBD1. V lost 2 bases to trimming and J lost 8 bases; unmatched junction nucleotides: 6. The CDR3 extends over 14 amino acids. Germline CDR1 SQVTM, CDR2 ANQGSEA. The CDR3 here is CSVELGQGNEKLFF. The CDR3 nucleotides are TGCAGCGTTGAACTGGGACAGGGTAACGAAAAACTGTTTTTT.

This clonotype has more than one count but fewer than ten. A junction end diverges from the germline sequence, so it may reflect a read error. The J gene is TRBJ1-2, the V gene TRBV24-1; 7 positions match TRBD1. The germline V gene encodes CDR1 KGHDR and CDR2 SFDVKD. The length of the CDR3 is 16 residues. CDR3 DNA sequence: TGTGCCAGCAGTTTTACGACAGGGCGCTCTAACTATGGCTACACCTTC. Its protein is CASSFTTGRSNYGYTF.

A few counts support this clonotype. CDR3: CASSFRRAGTEAFF. In nucleotides, the CDR3 is TGTGCCAGCAGTTTTCGGAGGGCGGGCACTGAAGCTTTCTTT. This rearrangement joins TRBV12-3 or TRBV12-4 to TRBJ1-1; D remains unclear. V gave up 3 bases and J gave up 4 bases, with 12 bases separating them. This CDR3 has 14 amino acids.

This clonotype has at least ten counts. The V and J genes are TRBV9 and TRBJ1-2; 7 positions agree with TRBD1. Trimming at V came to 4 bases and at J to 4 bases, leaving 10 bases not matched to a gene. CDR3 length equals 15 residues. Germline V lookup: CDR1 SGDLS, CDR2 YYNGEE. CDR3 DNA sequence: TGTGCCAGCAGCATACACAGGGGCGACTCCTATGGCTACACCTTC. Its protein product is CASSIHRGDSYGYTF.

Only a few counts were recorded for this clonotype. The chain has TRBV19 and TRBJ1-2; possibly TRBD1 for D (5 bases). V shed 0 bases and J shed 3 bases, with 11 bases lying between them. CDR3 size: 15 residues. Germline values: CDR1 LNHDA, CDR2 SQIVND (reference sequence). The CDR3 spells CASSIEGMGDYGYTF. DNA of the CDR3: TGTGCCAGTAGTATAGAAGGGATGGGGGACTATGGCTACACCTTC.

This clonotype occurred many times. The chain links TRBV29-1 to TRBJ2-5; 9 bases line up with TRBD2. V was clipped by 0 bases and J by 0 bases; unmatched bases: 5. The germline CDR1 and CDR2 sequences are SQVTM and ANQGSEA. The CDR3 consists of 16 residues. CDR3 sequence: CSVEDLAGGYQETQYF. CDR3 sequence (DNA): TGCAGCGTTGAAGATCTTGCGGGAGGGTACCAAGAGACCCAGTACTTC.

This clonotype occurred many times. CDR3 amino acids: CSVERLDSNTGELFF. The CDR3 nucleotides are TGCAGCGTTGAAAGGTTGGATTCGAACACCGGGGAGCTGTTTTTT. This chain connects TRBV29-1 to TRBJ2-2; D not certain. Germline CDR1 SQVTM, CDR2 ANQGSEA. V dropped 2 bases and J dropped 0 bases, with 10 bases sitting between them. The CDR3 length is 15 residues.

This clonotype occurred many times. This rearrangement joins TRBV2 to TRBJ2-2; TRBD1 matches at 9 bases. The CDR3 is made up of 17 amino acids. Germline loops: CDR1 SNHLY, CDR2 FYNNEI. After removal of 4 bases from V and 4 bases from J, the junction contained 10 bases not matched to a gene. CDR3 sequence reads: CASSVPGQGRSTGELFF. The CDR3 region has the DNA TGTGCCAGCAGTGTCCCGGGACAGGGTCGCAGCACCGGGGAGCTGTTTTTT.